The 26 T cell receptor beta chains below come from one sample, sequenced in a study of blood T cell repertoires in COVID-19. Assay: immunoSEQ multiplex PCR; the TCRdb copy retains only in-frame clones and omits some. The sample includes 30,000 to 40,000 clones, 88% of them seen just once. The sample comprised peripheral blood. Every receptor here comes from a man aged 55 to 70 with active COVID-19.

In this sample, this clone turned up once. The chain couples TRBV28 to TRBJ2-7; weak D call: TRBD2 (5 bases). V lost 10 bases to trimming and J lost 4 bases, with 14 bases between them. The CDR3 is made up of 12 amino acids. CDR1 MDHEN and CDR2 SYDVKM come from the germline V gene. The DNA of the CDR3 is TGTGCCACCCGGGGAACTATTTACGAGCAGTACTTC. It codes for CATRGTIYEQYF. The whole variable domain, remainder taken from reference TRBV28 and TRBJ2-7, is DVKVTQSSRYLVKRTGEKVFLECVQDMDHENMFWYRQDPGLGLRLIYFSYDVKMKEKGDIPEGYSVSREKKERFSLILESASTNQTSMYLCATRGTIYEQYFGPGTRLTVT.

The chain combines TRBV6-5 with TRBJ1-2; 8 bases match TRBD1. After removal of 5 bases from V and 8 bases from J, the junction contained 13 bases not matched to a gene. From germline, CDR1 is MNHEY and CDR2 SVGAGI. The CDR3 totals 15 residues. The CDR3 nucleotides read TGTGCCAGCAGTCCTCGGCAGGGGGCGCCGGGGGGCTACACCTTC. As protein: CASSPRQGAPGGYTF.

The rearrangement uses TRBV24-1 and TRBJ2-2; 9 bases map to TRBD2. This CDR3 contains 15 residues. The germline V gene has CDR1 KGHDR and CDR2 SFDVKD. The junction had 6 bases not matched to a gene; V was cut back by 5 bases and J by 6 bases. The CDR3 protein is CATSGAGGPPGELFF. The CDR3 coding sequence is TGTGCCACCAGTGGTGCGGGAGGGCCCCCCGGGGAGCTGTTTTTT.

This chain connects TRBV27 to TRBJ2-7; 8 nucleotides align to TRBD1. The length of the CDR3 is 13 residues. Germline assignment: CDR1 MNHEY and CDR2 SMNVEV (reference sequence). V lost 5 bases and J lost 3; bases outside the gene matches: 3. CDR3 coding DNA: TGTGCCAGCAGTGCCGGGACAGGCTACGAGCAGTACTTC. Its protein product is CASSAGTGYEQYF.

The rearrangement links TRBV9 to TRBJ2-2, with 11 bases fitting TRBD2. V lost 0 bases and J lost 6; bases outside the gene matches: 7. Germline CDR1 is SGDLS and CDR2 is YYNGEE. The CDR3 loop spans 17 amino acids. CDR3 residues: CASSVVVLAGEPGELFF. The CDR3 nucleotides read TGTGCCAGCAGCGTAGTGGTACTAGCGGGAGAACCCGGGGAGCTGTTTTTT.

The chain links TRBV25-1 to TRBJ2-2; 9 bases line up with TRBD1. The germline CDR1 and CDR2 sequences are MGHDK and SYGVNS. The CDR3 is made up of 16 amino acids. Trimming removed 3 bases from V and 2 bases from J; junction bases left unmatched: 4. CDR3 sequence: CASSDPGQGNTGELFF. The CDR3 bases are TGTGCCAGCAGTGATCCGGGACAGGGAAACACCGGGGAGCTGTTTTTT.

This chain connects TRBV25-1 to TRBJ2-7; TRBD2 aligns across 7 bases. The CDR3 runs to 17 residues. The ends lost 7 bases at V and 4 bases at J; junction bases unmatched: 19. Germline CDR1 reads MGHDK; CDR2 reads SYGVNS. The CDR3 coding sequence is TGTGCCAGCACTACTACGGGACTAAGTCGAGGGTCTTACGAGCAGTACTTC. Amino acid sequence: CASTTTGLSRGSYEQYF.

This clone was counted a single time. J is TRBJ2-2 and V is TRBV7-9; TRBD2 is a possible D gene (6 bases). Trimming cost V 4 bases and J 2 bases, with 23 bases left between them. This CDR3 contains 19 residues. Germline V gene lookup returns CDR1 SEHNR and CDR2 FQNEAQ (reference sequence). This chain's CDR3 is CASSSSERGRSDNTGELFF. Here the CDR3 DNA reads TGTGCCAGCAGCTCTTCCGAGCGAGGGAGGAGCGATAACACCGGGGAGCTGTTTTTT.

The chain is built from TRBV2 and TRBJ1-5; possibly TRBD1 for D (6 bases). Germline V CDR1 and CDR2: SNHLY, FYNNEI. The CDR3 sequence is 16 residues long. V lost 6 bases and J lost 4, with 19 bases in between. CDR3 in DNA: TGTGCCAGCAGGATACAGGGAAGCGGTATGAATCAGCCCCAGCATTTT. This sequence encodes CASRIQGSGMNQPQHF. Full variable domain (rest looked up from reference TRBV2 and TRBJ1-5): EPEVTQTPSHQVTQMGQEVILRCVPISNHLYFYWYRQILGQKVEFLVSFYNNEISEKSEIFDDQFSVERPDGSNFTLKIRSTKLEDSAMYFCASRIQGSGMNQPQHFGDGTRLSIL.

The rearrangement uses TRBV6-5 and TRBJ1-2, with D unresolved. V gave up 6 bases and J gave up 2 bases, with 13 bases separating them. Germline V gene sequence: CDR1 MNHEY, CDR2 SVGAGI. The CDR3 runs 14 residues. CDR3 protein: CASSPGWGNYGYTF. The DNA for the CDR3 is TGTGCCAGCAGCCCGGGGTGGGGAAACTATGGCTACACCTTC.

The chain carries TRBV18 and TRBJ2-5; D remains unclear. The germline V gene has CDR1 KGHSH and CDR2 LQKENI. Deletions cut 2 bases from V and 1 base from J, with 5 bases between. CDR3 length: 13 amino acids. The DNA for the CDR3 is TGTGCCAGCTCACCAGGCAGCCAAGAGACCCAGTACTTC. Protein: CASSPGSQETQYF.

This chain's CDR3 is CASSLSTSGSYEQYF. CDR3 in DNA: TGTGCCAGCAGCTTATCGACTAGCGGGAGTTACGAGCAGTACTTC. The V gene is TRBV7-9, the J gene TRBJ2-7, with 12 bases aligning to TRBD2. V was pared by 2 bases and J by 4 bases, with 3 bases of the junction left unmatched. The germline gives CDR1 SEHNR, CDR2 FQNEAQ (reference sequence). The CDR3 has 15 amino acids. Combining the CDR3 with reference TRBV7-9 and TRBJ2-7 gives the whole variable domain DTGVSQNPRHKITKRGQNVTFRCDPISEHNRLYWYRQTLGQGPEFLTYFQNEAQLEKSRLLSDRFSAERPKGSFSTLEIQRTEQGDSAMYLCASSLSTSGSYEQYFGPGTRLTVT.

V and J are TRBV2 and TRBJ1-1; D possibly corresponds to TRBD1 (6 bases). The CDR3 contains 16 residues. V lost 4 bases and J 4 bases, leaving 19 bases between the germline ends. Germline loops: CDR1 SNHLY, CDR2 FYNNEI. This CDR3 is CASSARKGTGTTEAFF. The CDR3 DNA is TGTGCCAGCAGTGCCCGAAAGGGTACAGGGACCACTGAAGCTTTCTTT.

The rearrangement joins TRBV11-3 to TRBJ2-5; 9 nucleotides line up with TRBD1. CDR3 length: 14 amino acids. Germline-derived CDR1 and CDR2 are SGHNT and YENEEA. V dropped 4 bases and J dropped 5; count of bases not matched to a gene: 5. This chain's CDR3 is CASSSRDRVETQYF. The CDR3 nucleotides read TGTGCCAGCAGCTCCCGGGACAGGGTCGAGACCCAGTACTTC.

This chain joins TRBV29-1 and TRBJ1-2; D is undetermined. The V and J ends lost 0 bases and 4 bases respectively, with 12 bases between them. The CDR3 totals 14 residues. Germline V gene data show CDR1 as SQVTM and CDR2 as ANQGSEA. The CDR3 sequence: CSVEEGVPGYGYTF. CDR3 coding DNA: TGCAGCGTTGAAGAGGGCGTCCCAGGCTATGGCTACACCTTC.

This clone was seen more than once but under ten times. The chain employs TRBV5-1 and TRBJ1-6; 9 bases are a match to TRBD1. Germline V gene lookup returns CDR1 SGHRS and CDR2 YFSETQ. The CDR3 is made up of 15 amino acids. Trimming took 0 bases from V and 7 from J; bases not matched to a gene: 2. The CDR3 sequence: CASSLGGTGNSPLHF. CDR3 sequence (DNA): TGCGCCAGCAGCTTGGGGGGGACAGGGAATTCACCCCTCCACTTT.

This rearrangement joins TRBV5-1 to TRBJ2-7, with D tentatively TRBD2 (5 bases). Germline assignment: CDR1 SGHRS and CDR2 YFSETQ. V lost 0 bases, J lost 7 bases, and 11 bases lay in between. The CDR3 extends over 13 amino acids. The CDR3 coding sequence is TGCGCCAGCAGCTTGGGGACTCTAGGGGAGCAGTACTTC. Amino acids: CASSLGTLGEQYF.

The genes are TRBV2 and TRBJ2-1; 13 bases match TRBD2. The germline CDR1 and CDR2 sequences are SNHLY and FYNNEI. The CDR3 consists of 14 residues. The ends lost 3 bases at V and 7 bases at J; junction bases unmatched: 0. The CDR3 sequence: CASSETSGRNEQFF. CDR3 nucleotide sequence: TGTGCCAGCAGTGAGACTAGCGGGAGGAATGAGCAGTTCTTC. The full variable domain, its missing parts supplied by reference TRBV2 and TRBJ2-1, is EPEVTQTPSHQVTQMGQEVILRCVPISNHLYFYWYRQILGQKVEFLVSFYNNEISEKSEIFDDQFSVERPDGSNFTLKIRSTKLEDSAMYFCASSETSGRNEQFFGPGTRLTVL.

The chain combines TRBV19 with TRBJ2-7; 14 positions match TRBD2. V was clipped by 6 bases and J by 4 bases; unmatched bases: 5. In germline, CDR1 is LNHDA, CDR2 SQIVND (reference sequence). The CDR3 is 15 residues long. The DNA for the CDR3 is TGTGCCAGTAGCCGACTAGCGGGAGGGCTATACGAGCAGTACTTC. Amino acid sequence: CASSRLAGGLYEQYF.

V gene TRBV7-8 combines with J gene TRBJ2-7; TRBD1 matches at 10 bases. In germline, CDR1 is SGHVS, CDR2 FQNEAQ. Trimming took 4 bases from V and 2 from J; bases not matched to a gene: 2. This CDR3 is 14 amino acids long. CDR3 loop: CASSSGTGAYEQYF. CDR3 nucleotides: TGTGCCAGCAGCTCCGGGACAGGGGCCTACGAGCAGTACTTC.

CDR3 bases: TGTGCCAGCTCGCCTAGCGGGAGGGCCCCTTACGAGCAGTACTTC. Translated: CASSPSGRAPYEQYF. V gene TRBV18 combines with J gene TRBJ2-7; the match to TRBD2 covers 12 bases. V dropped 6 bases and J dropped 4; count of bases not matched to a gene: 7. The CDR3 is made up of 15 amino acids. CDR1 and CDR2 (germline): KGHSH, LQKENI.

This rearrangement joins TRBV27 to TRBJ2-7; 8 positions match TRBD2. In germline, CDR1 is MNHEY, CDR2 SMNVEV (reference sequence). The CDR3 is 15 amino acids. V dropped 2 bases and J dropped 4; count of bases not matched to a gene: 7. CDR3 residues: CASSLLSGNWYEQYF. The DNA of the CDR3 is TGTGCCAGCAGTTTACTTAGCGGGAACTGGTACGAGCAGTACTTC.

V is TRBV19 and J is TRBJ2-1; the match to TRBD2 covers 9 bases. Looked up from germline, CDR1 is LNHDA and CDR2 is SQIVND (reference sequence). The V and J ends lost 7 bases and 3 bases, in that order; junction bases with no gene match: 7. CDR3 size: 15 residues. CDR3 in amino acids: CASKQTSGDYNEQFF. In DNA form, the CDR3 reads TGTGCCAGTAAACAGACTAGCGGAGACTACAATGAGCAGTTCTTC.

The chain joins TRBV9 to TRBJ2-7; the D gene is possibly TRBD2 (6 bases). The CDR3 sequence is 14 residues long. Trimming took off 0 bases at V and 2 bases at J, with 9 bases between the two ends. Germline lookup yields CDR1 SGDLS and CDR2 YYNGEE. Written as DNA, the CDR3 is TGTGCCAGCAGCGTAGAGGCGGGAACCTACGAGCAGTACTTC. It codes for CASSVEAGTYEQYF.

The CDR3 bases are TGTGCTAGTGGTTTGTCCGGGACAGCTAATTCACCCCTCCACTTT. Encoded protein: CASGLSGTANSPLHF. The chain employs TRBV12-5 and TRBJ1-6; 7 nucleotides line up with TRBD1. The CDR3 has 15 residues. The germline CDR1 and CDR2 sequences are LGHNT and FRNRAP. After removal of 2 bases from V and 6 bases from J, the junction contained 4 bases not matched to a gene.

The J gene is TRBJ1-1, the V gene TRBV6-1; 8 positions agree with TRBD1. This CDR3 spans 15 amino acids. Looked up from germline, CDR1 is MNHNS and CDR2 is SASEGT. With 0 bases clipped from V and 1 base from J, the junction kept 1 base outside the gene matches. The CDR3: CASSEAGTGNTEAFF. The CDR3, as DNA: TGTGCCAGCAGTGAAGCCGGGACAGGGAACACTGAAGCTTTCTTT.